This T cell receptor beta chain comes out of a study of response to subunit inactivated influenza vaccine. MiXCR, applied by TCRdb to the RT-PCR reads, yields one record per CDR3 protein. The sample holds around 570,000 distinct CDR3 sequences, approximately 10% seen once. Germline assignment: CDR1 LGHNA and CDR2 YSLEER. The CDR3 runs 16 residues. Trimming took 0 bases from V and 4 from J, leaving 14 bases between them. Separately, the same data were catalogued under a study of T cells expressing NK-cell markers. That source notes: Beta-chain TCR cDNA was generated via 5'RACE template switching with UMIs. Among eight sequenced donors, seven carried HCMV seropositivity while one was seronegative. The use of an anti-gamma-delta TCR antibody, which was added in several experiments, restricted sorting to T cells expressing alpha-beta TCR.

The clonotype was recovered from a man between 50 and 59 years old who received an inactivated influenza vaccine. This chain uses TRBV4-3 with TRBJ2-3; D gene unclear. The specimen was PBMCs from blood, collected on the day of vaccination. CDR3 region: CASSQDRAQGPDTQYF. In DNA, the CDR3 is TGCGCCAGCAGCCAAGATCGAGCCCAAGGGCCAGATACGCAGTATTTT.